The clone carrying this T cell receptor beta chain was seen just once. Its antigen is not identified. These data originate in a study of PD-L1 blockade in urothelial cancer. Study-level information: The patients first took atezolizumab in about 2014, receiving 1,200 mg intravenously every 3 weeks. Anywhere from 0 to 3 prior chemotherapy regimens had been received by patients. Twenty-five of 29 patients were males with bladder-origin urothelial cancer. Study-wide findings and caveats: Expansion of tumor-associated blood clones at 3 weeks was greater in durable-benefit patients.

Profiling relied on immunoSEQ multiplex PCR, and the TCRdb table lists in-frame clones only, not all of them. The sample includes about 43,000 clones, 88% seen only once; the top ten take approximately 14%. Germline CDR1 reads MRHNA; CDR2 reads SNTAGT. V was pared by 4 bases and J by 8 bases, with 4 bases of the junction left unmatched. The CDR3 sequence is 13 residues long. The sequence was obtained from a woman in her fifties or sixties with urothelial cancer. The chain has TRBV6-4 and TRBJ2-3, with 9 bases matching TRBD2. The sequencing used PBMCs, collected around atezolizumab (anti-PD-L1) treatment. CDR3 coding DNA: TGTGCCAGCAGTGTTAGCGGGAGTGGTACGCAGTATTTT. As protein: CASSVSGSGTQYF.